This T cell receptor (beta chain) was profiled in a study of T cells in Graves' hyperthyroidism and ophthalmopathy. Study-level background: Peripheral blood specimens were obtained at initial diagnosis, prior to any treatment.

Diagnoses were established using clinical symptoms, serum thyroxine and TRAb, thyroid ultrasound and orbital computed tomography. An approximately 10 ml volume of fresh peripheral blood provided the PBMCs. This clonotype was detected many times. Amplification of TCR beta CDR3 regions used RNA as the template. The primer set for the first-round RT-PCR of the TCR CDR3 was HTBI. Each CDR3 protein is one row after TCRdb ran MiXCR on the multiplex PCR reads. The data hold about 480,000 distinct CDR3 sequences, with roughly an eighth observed a single time. CDR1 is SEHNR, CDR2 FQNEAQ, per germline (reference sequence). The trim removed 5 bases at V and 8 bases at J, leaving 12 bases unmatched. The CDR3 spans 15 residues.

Material: blood. The receptor's source is a woman in her late teens or twenties with Graves' hyperthyroidism. This sequence joins TRBV7-9 and TRBJ2-1; 7 bases are a match to TRBD1. CDR3 DNA sequence: TGTGCCAGCAGCCCAACTGAGACAGGGTTACATGAGCAGTTCTTC. Amino acid sequence: CASSPTETGLHEQFF.